This T cell receptor beta chain is drawn from a study of T cell responses to AZD1222 COVID-19 vaccine. Looking at the study overall: It was second doses at about 4 or about 12 weeks that were pooled. Study outcomes and limitations: In all cases, repertoires were sampled only after the peak T cell response. Donors, mostly white British, included more females; clonal diversity was possibly underestimated. At 160-218 and 743-854, vaccine-associated CD4 TCRs were dominant, and they spanned spike.

Sequenced by immunoSEQ multiplex PCR; TCRdb stores in-frame clones only, minus some. The sample lists 95,000 to 110,000 clones, 93% occurring once. This clone has a single count. Antigen specificity is unknown. V lost 4 bases and J lost 4, with 16 bases in between. The V gene's germline CDR1 is MNHEY and CDR2 SVGAGI. This CDR3 has 15 amino acids. The material was peripheral blood, obtained on day 0 of AZD1222 vaccination. The TCR originated in an adult in good health. This rearrangement joins TRBV6-5 to TRBJ1-2; perhaps TRBD1 as D (5 bases). In DNA form, the CDR3 reads TGTGCCAGCAGTTCTAAACCGGGGCCCTCCTATGGCTACACCTTC. This translates into CASSSKPGPSYGYTF.